Given below is one T cell receptor (beta chain) in context. This entry belongs to a study of shared clonotypes between healthy human individuals. The wider study: In total, the donors were a couple of women and a few men aged 18 to 49. For every donor, three CD4 naive, three CD4 memory, two CD8 naive and one CD8 memory plates were used.

Germline V lookup: CDR1 MDHEN, CDR2 SYDVKM. Trimming shortened V by 3 bases and J by 6 bases, and 10 bases separated the two germline ends. The CDR3 is made up of 13 amino acids. Repertoires were generated with immunoSEQ multiplex PCR, while TCRdb's copy carries only in-frame clones and drops some. The table includes roughly 720,000 clones, 90% detected once. The specimen was memory CD8+ T cells from PBMCs. As for subset: CD45RO+ cells pooled with CCR7-negative TemRA cells. The chain employs TRBV28 and TRBJ2-3; D is unresolved. The sequence was obtained from a man younger than 30 in good health. Some clones in this sample may be carry-over from other donors' samples. The CDR3 coding sequence is TGTGCCAGCAGTTTCGACGCATCCGATACGCAGTATTTT. Translation: CASSFDASDTQYF.